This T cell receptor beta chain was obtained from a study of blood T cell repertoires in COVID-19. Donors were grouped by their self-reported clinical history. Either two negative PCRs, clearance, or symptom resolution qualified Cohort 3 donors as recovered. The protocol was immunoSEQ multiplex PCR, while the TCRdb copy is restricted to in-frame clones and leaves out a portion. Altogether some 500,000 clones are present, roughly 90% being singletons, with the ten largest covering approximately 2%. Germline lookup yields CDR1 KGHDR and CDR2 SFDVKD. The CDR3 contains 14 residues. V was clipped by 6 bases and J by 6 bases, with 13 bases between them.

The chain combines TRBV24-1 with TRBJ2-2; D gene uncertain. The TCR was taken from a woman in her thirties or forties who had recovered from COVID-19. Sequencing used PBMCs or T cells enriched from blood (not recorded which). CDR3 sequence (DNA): TGTGCCACCAGTCCCCATCGCCAGGCCGGGGAGCTGTTTTTT. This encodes CATSPHRQAGELFF.